The 26 T cell receptor beta chains listed next were all sequenced from one sample in a study of response to subunit inactivated influenza vaccine. From the RT-PCR reads, TCRdb called clonotypes with MiXCR, one entry per CDR3 protein. Of more than 450,000 distinct CDR3 sequences detected, roughly 10% appear once; the ten largest clones hold approximately 10%. The same specimen was also included in a second study, on T cells expressing NK-cell markers. That source notes: cDNA encoding TCR beta was synthesized via 5'RACE template switching incorporating UMIs.

This sample comprised PBMCs from blood, obtained on the day of vaccination. All receptors derive from a man between 45 and 60 years old who received an inactivated influenza vaccine.

This clonotype was recorded a few times. This sequence joins TRBV2 and TRBJ2-1, with TRBD2 matching 11 bases. The CDR3 is made up of 18 amino acids. Germline V lookup: CDR1 SNHLY, CDR2 FYNNEI. The trim removed 2 bases at V and 5 bases at J, leaving 11 bases unmatched. The CDR3 DNA sequence: TGTGCCAGCAGTGAATCGGGTCCGACTAGCGGGGACAACAATGAGCAGTTCTTC. As protein: CASSESGPTSGDNNEQFF. Based on the CDR3 plus reference TRBV2 and TRBJ2-1, the full variable domain is EPEVTQTPSHQVTQMGQEVILRCVPISNHLYFYWYRQILGQKVEFLVSFYNNEISEKSEIFDDQFSVERPDGSNFTLKIRSTKLEDSAMYFCASSESGPTSGDNNEQFFGPGTRLTVL.

This clonotype was detected only a few times. The J gene is TRBJ2-3, the V gene TRBV27; D assignment may be TRBD1 or TRBD2 (5 bases each). The CDR3 extends over 16 amino acids. The ends were cut back, 2 bases at V and 3 bases at J, with 15 bases in the middle. From germline, CDR1 is MNHEY and CDR2 SMNVEV (reference sequence). The CDR3 nucleotides read TGTGCCAGCAGTTTAGATGGGGCAGGAGGAACAGATACGCAGTATTTT. Translation gives CASSLDGAGGTDTQYF.

This clonotype was detected ten times or more. This rearrangement joins TRBV5-1 to TRBJ2-7; D is unclear. The CDR3 is 12 amino acids. CDR1 and CDR2 (germline): SGHRS, YFSETQ. V was trimmed by 5 bases and J by 5 bases, leaving 11 bases between them. The CDR3, as DNA: TGCGCCAGCAGAAGACTTCAAGACGAGCAGTACTTC. This translates into CASRRLQDEQYF.

This clonotype has just a few counts. The chain combines TRBV5-6 with TRBJ1-2, with a tentative D call TRBD1 (5 bases). The CDR3 runs 14 residues. Trimming shortened V by 2 bases and J by 4 bases, and 12 bases separated the two germline ends. Germline V gives CDR1 SGHDT, CDR2 YYEEEE. DNA of the CDR3: TGTGCCAGCAGCTTCCCAGGGAGGACCTATGGCTACACCTTC. It specifies CASSFPGRTYGYTF.

The CDR3, as DNA: TGTGCCAGCAGCTCAGGGGGTCGCGAGCAGTACTTC. Amino acids: CASSSGGREQYF. The rearrangement links TRBV7-8 to TRBJ2-7; 7 bases are a match to TRBD1. The ends lost 4 bases at V and 6 bases at J; junction bases unmatched: 3. Germline V gene lookup returns CDR1 SGHVS and CDR2 FQNEAQ. This CDR3 has 12 amino acids. The whole variable domain, remainder taken from reference TRBV7-8 and TRBJ2-7, is GAGVSQSPRYKVAKRGQDVALRCDPISGHVSLFWYQQALGQGPEFLTYFQNEAQLDKSGLPSDRFFAERPEGSVSTLKIQRTQQEDSAVYLCASSSGGREQYFGPGTRLTVT.

The rearrangement uses TRBV18 and TRBJ2-1; no reliable D call. The V end was cut by 3 bases, the J end by 4 bases, with 13 bases between. This CDR3 has 15 amino acids. Germline V gene lookup returns CDR1 KGHSH and CDR2 LQKENI. CDR3 sequence: CASSPIAQPYNEQFF. For the CDR3, the DNA is TGTGCCAGCTCACCGATCGCACAACCTTACAATGAGCAGTTCTTC.

This clonotype was counted a few times. The chain links TRBV7-9 to TRBJ2-1, with 8 bases that match TRBD2. CDR1 and CDR2 from the germline V gene are SEHNR and FQNEAQ (reference sequence). This CDR3 is 14 amino acids long. After removal of 3 bases from V and 10 bases from J, the junction contained 8 bases not matched to a gene. The CDR3 sequence: CASSFSREGREQFF. The DNA of the CDR3 is TGTGCCAGCAGCTTCTCCCGGGAGGGGAGGGAGCAGTTCTTC.

J is TRBJ2-3 and V is TRBV29-1, with TRBD1 matching over 9 bases. CDR1 SQVTM and CDR2 ANQGSEA come from the germline V gene. J lost 5 bases, V lost 7 bases, and 16 bases had no gene match. The CDR3 consists of 16 residues. The CDR3 spells CSAPNTGTGRIDTQYF. Here the CDR3 DNA reads TGCAGCGCCCCGAACACCGGGACAGGGAGGATAGATACGCAGTATTTT.

This clonotype has a handful of counts. The genes are TRBV5-5 and TRBJ2-7; 9 bases line up with TRBD2. With V trimmed by 4 bases and J by 1 base, 6 bases remained unmatched. The CDR3 is 15 amino acids. Germline assignment: CDR1 SGHKS and CDR2 YYEKEE (reference sequence). The CDR3 here is CASSAGGGISYEQYF. CDR3 bases: TGTGCCAGCAGCGCGGGGGGGGGAATTTCCTACGAGCAGTACTTC.

This clonotype was recorded a few times. The genes are TRBV5-1 and TRBJ2-5; D is undetermined. This CDR3 has 15 amino acids. Trimming shortened V by 1 base and J by 5 bases, and 15 bases separated the two germline ends. Germline V gives CDR1 SGHRS, CDR2 YFSETQ. CDR3 sequence reads: CASSLTPTGQETQYF. CDR3 sequence (DNA): TGCGCCAGCAGCTTGACGCCAACGGGTCAGGAGACCCAGTACTTC.

This chain uses TRBV6-1 with TRBJ2-7; a weak D match, TRBD1 (6 bases). This CDR3 comprises 13 residues. Deletions cut 3 bases from V and 3 bases from J, with 9 bases between. The V gene's germline CDR1 is MNHNS and CDR2 SASEGT. In DNA form, the CDR3 reads TGTGCCAGCAGTGAGCTACAGGGCTACGAGCAGTACTTC. Translating it yields CASSELQGYEQYF.

The chain joins TRBV27 to TRBJ2-5; 11 nucleotides agree with TRBD2. This CDR3 comprises 16 residues. V lost 2 bases, J lost 2 bases, and 4 bases stayed unmatched. Germline values: CDR1 MNHEY, CDR2 SMNVEV (reference sequence). The CDR3 loop is CASSLLTSGGQETQYF. The CDR3 coding sequence is TGTGCCAGCAGTTTACTTACTAGCGGGGGACAAGAGACCCAGTACTTC.

The table lists this clonotype with a few counts. This chain links TRBV6-2 or TRBV6-3 with TRBJ2-7; the D is unclear. Germline CDR1 MNHEY, CDR2 SVGEGT. This CDR3 has 14 amino acids. V shed 2 bases and J shed 5 bases, with 13 bases lying between them. The CDR3 nucleotides are TGTGCCAGCAGTTACCTAGGGCTGCTGGACGAGCAGTACTTC. Translated: CASSYLGLLDEQYF.

This clonotype was counted a few times. The chain has TRBV7-9 and TRBJ1-2; D ambiguous. CDR3 length equals 17 residues. Trimming removed 1 base from V and 2 bases from J, with 17 bases in between. Germline V gene data show CDR1 as SEHNR and CDR2 as FQNEAQ (reference sequence). Here the CDR3 reads CASSLGHLMGDNYGYTF. CDR3 DNA: TGTGCCAGCAGCTTAGGTCATTTGATGGGTGACAACTATGGCTACACCTTC.

This clonotype showed up many times. This sequence joins TRBV11-2 and TRBJ2-1; the D is unclear. Trimming took off 4 bases at V and 5 bases at J, with 15 bases between the two ends. CDR3 length: 15 residues. The germline gives CDR1 SGHAT, CDR2 FQNNGV. The CDR3: CASSYVWGSDNEQFF. CDR3 DNA sequence: TGTGCCAGCAGCTACGTTTGGGGTTCGGACAATGAGCAGTTCTTC. Drawing the rest from reference TRBV11-2 and TRBJ2-1, the complete variable domain is EAGVAQSPRYKIIEKRQSVAFWCNPISGHATLYWYQQILGQGPKLLIQFQNNGVVDDSQLPKDRFSAERLKGVDSTLKIQPAKLEDSAVYLCASSYVWGSDNEQFFGPGTRLTVL.

This clonotype came up a few times. The chain carries TRBV4-3 and TRBJ2-1, with 7 bases that match TRBD1. V trimming: 4 bases; J trimming: 9 bases; junction bases outside the gene matches: 9. The CDR3 has 14 residues. The V gene's germline CDR1 is LGHNA and CDR2 YSLEER. The CDR3 bases are TGCGCCAGCAGCCCCTATCGGGACAGTAGTGAGCAGTTCTTC. Translated, it gives CASSPYRDSSEQFF.

The chain joins TRBV4-3 to TRBJ2-1; TRBD1 matches 10 bases. There are 16 residues in the CDR3. V trimming: 1 base; J trimming: 8 bases; junction bases outside the gene matches: 8. CDR1 is LGHNA, CDR2 YSLEER, per germline. CDR3 DNA sequence: TGCGCCAGCAGCCAAGGGGGACAGGGGTTTCTCCATGAGCAGTTCTTC. Encoded protein: CASSQGGQGFLHEQFF.

There are a few counts of this clonotype. The chain carries TRBV20-1 and TRBJ2-3; TRBD1 agrees at 7 bases. The CDR3 consists of 14 residues. With 5 bases clipped from V and 1 base from J, the junction kept 6 bases outside the gene matches. CDR1 is DFQATT and CDR2 is SNEGSKA in the germline V gene (reference sequence). The chain's CDR3 is CSADDRAGTDTQYF. In nucleotides, the CDR3 is TGCAGTGCTGACGACAGGGCGGGCACAGATACGCAGTATTTT.

This clonotype was picked up a small number of times. The chain combines TRBV28 with TRBJ2-7; D unresolved. This CDR3 has 11 residues. Germline V gene data show CDR1 as MDHEN and CDR2 as SYDVKM. The V end lost 3 bases, the J end lost 6 bases, and 6 bases lay between the germline ends. In nucleotides, the CDR3 is TGTGCCAGCAGTTTTAGGCGCGAGCAGTACTTC. This translates into CASSFRREQYF.

This clonotype was recorded a few times. The chain uses TRBV6-1 and TRBJ2-2; TRBD1 agrees at 9 bases. With 5 bases clipped from V and 0 bases from J, the junction kept 10 bases outside the gene matches. The germline V gene has CDR1 MNHNS and CDR2 SASEGT. The CDR3 sequence is 18 residues long. The CDR3, as DNA: TGTGCCAGCAGTCCAATAGGACAGGGGATCGCGAACACCGGGGAGCTGTTTTTT. Amino acids: CASSPIGQGIANTGELFF.

This clonotype was seen repeatedly, ten times or more. J is TRBJ2-3 and V is TRBV5-4; D is unresolved. The V gene lost 2 bases and the J gene lost 2 bases, with 6 bases spanning the gap. CDR1 is SGHNT, CDR2 YYREEE, per germline (reference sequence). This CDR3 contains 13 residues. The CDR3 nucleotides read TGTGCCAGCAGCTTCCTAAACACAGATACGCAGTATTTT. This codes for CASSFLNTDTQYF.

This clonotype appeared a few times. This sequence joins TRBV28 and TRBJ2-3, with 9 bases aligning to TRBD2. The length of the CDR3 is 15 residues. The J segment lost 5 bases and the V segment lost 1 base, leaving 4 bases of the junction unmatched. Germline CDR1 is MDHEN and CDR2 is SYDVKM. The CDR3 here is CASSLFRRGGDTQYF. DNA for the CDR3: TGTGCCAGCAGTTTATTTCGGCGGGGGGGAGATACGCAGTATTTT.

The rearrangement joins TRBV5-1 to TRBJ2-7; 8 bases are a match to TRBD2. With V trimmed by 3 bases and J by 2 bases, 13 bases remained unmatched. CDR1 is SGHRS and CDR2 is YFSETQ in the germline V gene. The CDR3 spans 17 residues. CDR3 amino acids: CASSYLPQAGVTYEQYF. The CDR3 coding sequence is TGCGCCAGCAGCTATCTACCTCAAGCGGGAGTGACCTACGAGCAGTACTTC.

Only a few counts were recorded for this clonotype. The J gene is TRBJ1-6, the V gene TRBV5-6; the D is unclear. Looked up from germline, CDR1 is SGHDT and CDR2 is YYEEEE. Trimming shortened V by 0 bases and J by 7 bases, and 8 bases separated the two germline ends. The CDR3 covers 14 residues. CDR3 bases: TGTGCCAGCAGCTTGGGGTTGGCCAATTCACCCCTCCACTTT. Amino acids: CASSLGLANSPLHF.

This clonotype was observed a few times. V usage is TRBV12-3 or TRBV12-4 and J usage is TRBJ2-7; 7 positions agree with TRBD1. Trimming cost V 2 bases and J 5 bases; bases outside gene matches: 6. The CDR3 totals 14 residues. The CDR3, as DNA: TGTGCCAGCAGTTTATACAGGGGCCAGGACGAGCAGTACTTC. It codes for CASSLYRGQDEQYF.

As DNA, the CDR3 is TGTGCCAGCAGTCGTGGTGGGGCGCAAAGCACTGAAGCTTTCTTT. This sequence encodes CASSRGGAQSTEAFF. The rearrangement uses TRBV12-3 or TRBV12-4 and TRBJ1-1, with D tentatively TRBD1 (5 bases). The CDR3 consists of 15 residues. Trimming removed 5 bases at V and 4 bases at J, with 17 bases between.